These 26 T cell receptor beta chains came from one sample sequenced in a study of blood T cell repertoires in COVID-19. TCRdb keeps only in-frame clones here, not all; method: immunoSEQ multiplex PCR. In the table there are some 130,000 clones, 70% to 90% of which are singletons. Sequenced sample: peripheral blood. All receptors derive from a man in his 70s with active COVID-19.

The rearrangement uses TRBV28 and TRBJ2-7, with 9 bases aligning to TRBD1. Trimming took 6 bases from V and 2 from J; bases not matched to a gene: 5. The germline CDR1 and CDR2 sequences are MDHEN and SYDVKM. The CDR3 is 14 amino acids. CDR3 loop: CASSHRDRAYEQYF. CDR3 nucleotides: TGTGCCAGCAGCCACAGGGACAGGGCCTACGAGCAGTACTTC.

The V gene is TRBV24-1, the J gene TRBJ1-5, with D possibly TRBD1 on 6 matching bases. Trimming stripped 1 base from V and 7 bases from J, with 19 bases between. This CDR3 is 17 amino acids long. CDR1 and CDR2 (germline): KGHDR, SFDVKD. In nucleotides, the CDR3 is TGTGCCACCAGTGATTTACCCCCCCCAGGGGAAGGACAGCCCCAGCATTTT. This sequence encodes CATSDLPPPGEGQPQHF.

The rearrangement joins TRBV12-1 to TRBJ1-5; the table gives TRBD1 as D, unverified against the DNA. TRBV12-1 is reported as a pseudogene. This CDR3 has 15 residues. This CDR3 reads CASSGGTATNQPQHF. In DNA, the CDR3 is TGTGCCAGCAGCGGAGGGACAGCCACTAATCAGCCCCAGCATTTT.

The chain has TRBV7-2 and TRBJ2-4, with 12 bases aligning to TRBD2. Germline V gene data show CDR1 as SGHTA and CDR2 as FQGNSA. The CDR3 is 13 residues long. The ends lost 4 bases at V and 10 bases at J; junction bases unmatched: 2. In DNA, the CDR3 is TGTGCCAGCAGCTCAACTAGCGGGAGGATTCAGTACTTC. Protein: CASSSTSGRIQYF.

The rearrangement uses TRBV19 and TRBJ2-3, with D perhaps TRBD1 (6 bases). Germline loops: CDR1 LNHDA, CDR2 SQIVND (reference sequence). This CDR3 is 14 amino acids long. V lost 6 bases and J 2 bases, leaving 12 bases between the germline ends. CDR3 region: CASRQGPNTDTQYF. DNA for the CDR3: TGTGCCAGTAGACAGGGACCGAACACAGATACGCAGTATTTT.

V is TRBV6-1 and J is TRBJ2-7, with D possibly being TRBD1 (6 bases). Germline lookup yields CDR1 MNHNS and CDR2 SASEGT. CDR3 length equals 14 residues. The V gene lost 3 bases and the J gene lost 3 bases, with 12 bases spanning the gap. The chain's CDR3 is CASSDQGQIYEQYF. CDR3 DNA sequence: TGTGCCAGCAGTGACCAAGGACAGATCTACGAGCAGTACTTC.

The rearrangement joins TRBV18 to TRBJ2-3; the match to TRBD2 covers 13 bases. The V segment lost 6 bases and the J segment 5 bases; nucleotides outside the gene matches: 5. Per germline, CDR1 KGHSH and CDR2 LQKENI. The CDR3 runs to 15 residues. CDR3 loop: CASSTSGRAGDTQYF. As DNA, the CDR3 is TGTGCCAGCTCCACTAGCGGGAGGGCCGGAGATACGCAGTATTTT.

This clone has more than one count but fewer than ten. The chain has TRBV19 and TRBJ1-1; 8 positions match TRBD1. The CDR3 is 13 amino acids. V was pared by 1 base and J by 6 bases, with 1 base of the junction left unmatched. Germline V gene data show CDR1 as LNHDA and CDR2 as SQIVND (reference sequence). The chain's CDR3 is CASSIGDRPEAFF. The CDR3 nucleotides read TGTGCCAGTAGTATAGGGGACAGGCCTGAAGCTTTCTTT.

This chain uses TRBV7-2 with TRBJ1-2, with 7 bases identical to TRBD1. This CDR3 has 14 residues. V shed 5 bases, J shed 9 bases, and the junction held 12 bases outside the gene matches. The V gene's germline CDR1 is SGHTA and CDR2 FQGNSA. The CDR3 region has the DNA TGTGCCAGCAGCGACAGCTTGAGGGGGCGTCGCTACACCTTC. This sequence encodes CASSDSLRGRRYTF.

The rearrangement uses TRBV18 and TRBJ2-2, with 8 bases aligning to TRBD1. The ends lost 4 bases at V and 2 bases at J; junction bases unmatched: 6. The CDR3 sequence is 16 residues long. Germline V gene sequence: CDR1 KGHSH, CDR2 LQKENI. DNA of the CDR3: TGTGCCAGCTCACGTCTTCAGGGGGCCAACACCGGGGAGCTGTTTTTT. Protein: CASSRLQGANTGELFF.

The V and J genes are TRBV12-3 or TRBV12-4 and TRBJ1-2, with 8 nucleotides matching TRBD1. The CDR3 length is 13 residues. Trimming took 7 bases from V and 8 from J; bases not matched to a gene: 9. CDR3 protein: CASNQDRGGGYTF. In DNA, the CDR3 is TGTGCCAGCAACCAAGACAGGGGCGGCGGCTACACCTTC.

This clone has only one observation. V usage is TRBV5-1 and J usage is TRBJ2-1; a weak D match, TRBD1 (6 bases). V was shortened by 4 bases and J by 5 bases, with 16 bases between the two germline ends. Germline values: CDR1 SGHRS, CDR2 YFSETQ. This CDR3 is built from 15 residues. The DNA for the CDR3 is TGCGCCAGCAGCAACAGGGCGGGCCCCGACAATGAGCAGTTCTTC. Translation gives CASSNRAGPDNEQFF.

V and J are TRBV28 and TRBJ1-3, with D perhaps TRBD1 (5 bases). Per the germline V gene, CDR1 is MDHEN and CDR2 is SYDVKM. Trimming cost V 3 bases and J 0 bases, with 15 bases left between them. The CDR3 is 17 residues long. CDR3 amino acids: CASSFTGGTYSGNTIYF. CDR3 sequence (DNA): TGTGCCAGCAGTTTTACAGGCGGGACTTACTCTGGAAACACCATATATTTT.

The J gene is TRBJ2-7, the V gene TRBV28; possible D gene TRBD2, 6 bases. V gave up 6 bases and J gave up 5 bases, with 17 bases separating them. Germline V gives CDR1 MDHEN, CDR2 SYDVKM. CDR3 size: 14 residues. The DNA for the CDR3 is TGTGCCAGCAGCTCTACCCTGGGAGGCCACGAGCAGTACTTC. Amino acids: CASSSTLGGHEQYF.

The chain recombines TRBV28 with TRBJ1-6; 10 bases map to TRBD1. The junction had 9 bases not matched to a gene; V was cut back by 6 bases and J by 10 bases. The germline V gene has CDR1 MDHEN and CDR2 SYDVKM. CDR3 length: 15 residues. The CDR3 sequence: CASRVPGQGRSPLHF. CDR3 nucleotides: TGTGCCAGCAGGGTTCCGGGACAGGGGCGCTCACCCCTCCACTTT.

This clone appeared a few times. The V and J genes are TRBV7-9 and TRBJ1-1; the match to TRBD1 covers 9 bases. V was clipped by 8 bases and J by 4 bases; unmatched bases: 8. The CDR3 is made up of 14 amino acids. Per germline, CDR1 SEHNR and CDR2 FQNEAQ (reference sequence). The chain's CDR3 is CASRPTGGGTEAFF. Here the CDR3 DNA reads TGTGCCAGCCGCCCGACAGGGGGAGGCACTGAAGCTTTCTTT. Supplemented by reference TRBV7-9 and TRBJ1-1, the full variable domain reads DTGVSQNPRHKITKRGQNVTFRCDPISEHNRLYWYRQTLGQGPEFLTYFQNEAQLEKSRLLSDRFSAERPKGSFSTLEIQRTEQGDSAMYLCASRPTGGGTEAFFGQGTRLTVV.

V usage is TRBV10-1 and J usage is TRBJ1-6; maybe TRBD1 (6 bases). Trimming stripped 3 bases from V and 6 bases from J, with 12 bases between. This CDR3 region has 15 residues. Looked up from germline, CDR1 is WNHNN and CDR2 is SYGVQD (reference sequence). CDR3 sequence reads: CASSDSDSFNSPLHF. In DNA form, the CDR3 reads TGCGCCAGCAGTGACTCGGACAGTTTTAATTCACCCCTCCACTTT.

The gene calls are TRBV4-3 and TRBJ2-7, with D maybe TRBD2 (6 bases). The germline V and J ends were trimmed by 4 bases and 5 bases, with 12 bases remaining between them. The CDR3 spans 13 residues. Germline V lookup: CDR1 LGHNA, CDR2 YSLEER. The CDR3 region is CASSLVAGNEQYF. The CDR3 bases are TGCGCCAGCAGCCTGGTGGCGGGGAACGAGCAGTACTTC.

CDR3 coding DNA: TGTGCCAGCAGTTTTCAGGGGTCAGGAGAGACCCAGTACTTC. Protein: CASSFQGSGETQYF. This chain connects TRBV27 to TRBJ2-5; a possible D gene is TRBD1 (6 bases). Trimming pared 3 bases from V and 4 bases from J, leaving 12 bases between. This CDR3 comprises 14 residues. Germline assignment: CDR1 MNHEY and CDR2 SMNVEV (reference sequence).

This rearrangement joins TRBV7-8 to TRBJ2-1, with 9 bases identical to TRBD2. The germline gives CDR1 SGHVS, CDR2 FQNEAQ. The CDR3 extends over 14 amino acids. V dropped 4 bases and J dropped 8; count of bases not matched to a gene: 6. The CDR3 nucleotides read TGTGCCAGCAGCTCACAGCGGGAGGCGGATGAGCAGTTCTTC. Its protein product is CASSSQREADEQFF.

The chain carries TRBV9 and TRBJ2-1; 15 bases match TRBD2. CDR1 is SGDLS, CDR2 YYNGEE, per germline. This CDR3 contains 18 residues. V was clipped by 3 bases and J by 5 bases; unmatched bases: 9. The DNA of the CDR3 is TGTGCCAGCAGCGCTTCCTTGGGACTAGCGGGAGGAAACAATGAGCAGTTCTTC. Its protein is CASSASLGLAGGNNEQFF.

The rearrangement joins TRBV14 to TRBJ2-5, with 8 bases aligning to TRBD2. This CDR3 comprises 16 residues. The junction had 9 bases not matched to a gene; V was cut back by 2 bases and J by 4 bases. Germline V gene lookup returns CDR1 SGHDN and CDR2 FVKESK. CDR3 sequence (DNA): TGTGCCAGCAGCCAATCGGGGGGGGCCTCAGGAGAGACCCAGTACTTC. Protein product: CASSQSGGASGETQYF.

The chain links TRBV2 to TRBJ2-1; 9 bases agree with TRBD2. CDR3 length: 15 residues. V lost 8 bases, J lost 7 bases, and 12 bases stayed unmatched. The germline V gene has CDR1 SNHLY and CDR2 FYNNEI. CDR3: CASQTSSGIRNEQFF. CDR3 in DNA: TGTGCCAGCCAGACATCTAGCGGGATTAGAAATGAGCAGTTCTTC. The variable domain in full, with the rest retrieved from reference TRBV2 and TRBJ2-1, is EPEVTQTPSHQVTQMGQEVILRCVPISNHLYFYWYRQILGQKVEFLVSFYNNEISEKSEIFDDQFSVERPDGSNFTLKIRSTKLEDSAMYFCASQTSSGIRNEQFFGPGTRLTVL.

The rearrangement uses TRBV13 and TRBJ2-3; D remains ambiguous. Germline CDR1 and CDR2: PRHDT and FYEKMQ (reference sequence). The V end was cut by 5 bases, the J end by 0 bases, with 3 bases between. The CDR3 contains 12 residues. CDR3 loop: CASSPSTDTQYF. The CDR3 DNA reads as TGTGCCAGCAGCCCTAGCACAGATACGCAGTATTTT. The variable domain in full, with the rest retrieved from reference TRBV13 and TRBJ2-3, is AAGVIQSPRHLIKEKRETATLKCYPIPRHDTVYWYQQGPGQDPQFLISFYEKMQSDKGSIPDRFSAQQFSDYHSELNMSSLELGDSALYFCASSPSTDTQYFGPGTRLTVL.

V usage is TRBV7-9 and J usage is TRBJ2-1, with D unclear. V was cut by 8 bases and J by 2 bases, with 16 bases left in between. CDR3 length: 15 amino acids. Germline CDR1 SEHNR, CDR2 FQNEAQ (reference sequence). In DNA, the CDR3 is TGTGCCAGCCCCTCCCCGCGGAGACCCTACAATGAGCAGTTCTTC. This codes for CASPSPRRPYNEQFF.

This chain uses TRBV5-1 with TRBJ1-5; perhaps TRBD1 as D (5 bases). CDR3 length: 16 amino acids. Between the trimmed V and J ends, which lost 4 bases and 2 bases, there was a span of 16 bases. The germline CDR1 and CDR2 sequences are SGHRS and YFSETQ. For the CDR3, the DNA is TGCGCCAGCAGCCCCCTGGGGGGGGACGGCAATCAGCCCCAGCATTTT. It codes for CASSPLGGDGNQPQHF.